In its sample, the clone carrying this T cell receptor beta chain was seen a few times. Its antigen is as yet unknown. This entry is derived from a study of radiotherapy plus CTLA-4 blockade in lung cancer. Only in-frame clones appear in the TCRdb table, and some are missing; sequencing was by immunoSEQ multiplex PCR. The repertoire includes roughly 68,000 clones, more than 75% of them detected once, and 7% to 8.5% sits in the top ten. Overall study results and limits: An expansion of tumor-derived TCR clones occurred in blood after radiotherapy plus ipilimumab.

V lost 3 bases, J lost 2 bases, and 6 bases stayed unmatched. CDR3 length: 15 residues. The germline V gene encodes CDR1 MNHNY and CDR2 SVGAGI (reference sequence). This TCR came from a human donor with non-small cell lung cancer who had a complete response to radiotherapy plus ipilimumab. The sequencing used peripheral blood, collected from a patient treated with radiotherapy plus ipilimumab. The chain couples TRBV6-6 to TRBJ1-2; TRBD1 agrees at 7 bases. This CDR3 reads CASSYERTGNYGYTF. The CDR3 DNA is TGTGCCAGCAGTTATGAAAGGACAGGCAACTATGGCTACACCTTC.